This T cell receptor beta chain was found in a study of technical replicates of blood from a few donors. This clone is a singleton in its sample. Sequenced by immunoSEQ multiplex PCR; TCRdb stores in-frame clones only, minus some. In the table there are 100,000 or so clones, approximately 95% of which are singletons. The CDR3 has 11 residues. Germline-derived CDR1 and CDR2 are SGHRS and YFSETQ. Trimming took off 4 bases at V and 1 base at J, with 2 bases between the two ends. This chain connects TRBV5-1 to TRBJ1-1; D unclear. The receptor was isolated from a human donor in good health. Sequenced material: T cells isolated from PBMCs. The CDR3 DNA sequence: TGCGCCAGCAGCCAGAACACTGAAGCTTTCTTT. Translated: CASSQNTEAFF.